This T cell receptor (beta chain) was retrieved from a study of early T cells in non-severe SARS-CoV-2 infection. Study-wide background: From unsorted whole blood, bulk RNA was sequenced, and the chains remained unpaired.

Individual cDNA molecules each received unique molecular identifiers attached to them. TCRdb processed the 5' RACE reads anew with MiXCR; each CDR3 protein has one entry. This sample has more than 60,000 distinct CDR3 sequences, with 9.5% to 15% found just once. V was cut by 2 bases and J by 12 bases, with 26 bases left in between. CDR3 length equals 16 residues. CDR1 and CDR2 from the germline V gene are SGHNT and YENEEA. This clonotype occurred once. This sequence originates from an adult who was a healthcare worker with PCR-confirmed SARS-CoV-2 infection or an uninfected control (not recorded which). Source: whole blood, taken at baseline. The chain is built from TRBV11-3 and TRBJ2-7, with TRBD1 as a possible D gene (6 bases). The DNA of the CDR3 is TGTGCCAGCAGCTTAAATCCGGGTAACAGGGTGGGGGTGAGGTACTTC. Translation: CASSLNPGNRVGVRYF.